This T cell receptor (beta chain) was captured in a study of blood T cell repertoires in COVID-19. Study background: Samples representing acute and convalescent COVID-19 were sourced from the United States, Italy and Spain. In each case, the material was cDNA or gDNA derived from T cells, B-cell-depleted T cells, or PBMCs.

As processed by the authors: Amplification with reference gene primers provided the estimates of nucleated cell counts. The assay was immunoSEQ multiplex PCR, and TCRdb's table has in-frame clones only and misses some. D and trimming come from the DNA, and the V and J calls and clone size come from that table. Here the sample spans about 120,000 clones, about 79% being singletons. Germline lookup yields CDR1 LGHNA and CDR2 YNFKEQ. The V gene lost 5 bases and the J gene lost 3 bases, with 10 bases spanning the gap. The CDR3 sequence is 13 residues long. The TCR comes from a man aged 65-85 years with acute or convalescent COVID-19. The specimen was peripheral blood. This rearrangement joins TRBV4-2 to TRBJ1-2, with a tentative D call TRBD1 (6 bases). The CDR3 sequence: CASSADSYYGYTF. DNA for the CDR3: TGTGCCAGCAGCGCGGACAGTTACTATGGCTACACCTTC.